This T cell receptor beta chain was sequenced in a study of CD8+CD57+ T cells in acquired aplastic anemia. Study-wide results and limits: Roughly 28 was the count of CD8+ CDR3 sequences that patients shared with controls. For CD8+ Simpson's diversity, patients and controls showed no significant difference.

TCR beta VDJ and CDR3 were profiled, and genomic DNA was the template. TCRdb re-called the reads through MiXCR, storing one row per CDR3 protein. The table includes hundreds of thousands of distinct CDR3 sequences, 45% to 65% detected once. CDR3 length equals 13 residues. Germline loops: CDR1 SSHAT, CDR2 FNYEAQ (reference sequence). This clonotype was seen more than once but under ten times. Its antigen is undetermined. An end of the junction does not agree with germline; a read error may underlie this. Before being chosen for sequencing, patients had shown CD8+CD57+ cell expansion by flow cytometry. None of the patients had been given any therapy when their blood was sampled.

The receptor comes from a human donor with aplastic anemia. The gene calls are TRBV7-7 and TRBJ2-7; perhaps TRBD1 as D (5 bases). The source material was sorted CD4+, CD8+, or CD8+CD57+ T cells (not recorded which) from PBMCs. In DNA, the CDR3 is TGTGCTAGCAGCTTAAGCTTAGGGGCCGAGCAGTACTTC. Its translation is CASSLSLGAEQYF.